This TCR beta chain was recorded in a study of T cell responses to AZD1222 COVID-19 vaccine. Some clones are missing from TCRdb's copy, which holds only in-frame ones; the method was immunoSEQ multiplex PCR. Here the sample spans more than 75,000 clones, less than 95% being singletons. On this clone: Its target is not known.

Findings and caveats of the study: Donors, mostly white British, included more females; clonal diversity was possibly underestimated. Among vaccine-associated CD4 TCRs, coverage spanned spike, with dominance at 160-218 and 743-854. Rises in breadth and depth of Spike-specific TCRs came after two AZD1222 doses.

There are 15 residues in the CDR3. V was clipped by 7 bases and J by 3 bases, with 16 bases between them. Germline CDR1 SNHLY, CDR2 FYNNEI. The chain has TRBV2 and TRBJ1-3; D is uncertain. The clonotype comes from an adult who received the AZD1222 COVID-19 vaccine. This material consisted of peripheral blood, taken 28 days after the second AZD1222 dose. CDR3 in DNA: TGTGCCAGCATCTTCGCCCCGAGCCTTGGAAACACCATATATTTT. Protein sequence: CASIFAPSLGNTIYF.